This T cell receptor (beta chain) was documented in a study of T cells in localized non-small cell lung cancer. Whole-study findings and limits: Peak T cell clonality was found in uninvolved adjacent lung, exceeding tumor. Heterogeneity stays possible, as sequencing covered only one tumor region. Researchers found a median approximately 53 of the top 100 tumor clones in adjacent lung.

This table comes from immunoSEQ multiplex PCR, and its TCRdb copy is limited to in-frame clones, with some not included. The sample includes more than 2,500 clones, about 25% of them seen just once. Turning to this clone: What it binds is unknown.

From germline, CDR1 is LNHDA and CDR2 SQIVND (reference sequence). The CDR3 extends over 12 amino acids. V was trimmed by 3 bases and J by 5 bases, leaving 7 bases between them. V usage is TRBV19 and J usage is TRBJ2-5; the D is unclear. The sequence derives from a male donor at least 60 years old with stage III lung adenocarcinoma. The sample consisted of lung tumor tissue, taken before any cancer treatment. The CDR3 here is CASSINGETQYF. Here the CDR3 DNA reads TGTGCCAGTAGTATTAATGGGGAGACCCAGTACTTC.